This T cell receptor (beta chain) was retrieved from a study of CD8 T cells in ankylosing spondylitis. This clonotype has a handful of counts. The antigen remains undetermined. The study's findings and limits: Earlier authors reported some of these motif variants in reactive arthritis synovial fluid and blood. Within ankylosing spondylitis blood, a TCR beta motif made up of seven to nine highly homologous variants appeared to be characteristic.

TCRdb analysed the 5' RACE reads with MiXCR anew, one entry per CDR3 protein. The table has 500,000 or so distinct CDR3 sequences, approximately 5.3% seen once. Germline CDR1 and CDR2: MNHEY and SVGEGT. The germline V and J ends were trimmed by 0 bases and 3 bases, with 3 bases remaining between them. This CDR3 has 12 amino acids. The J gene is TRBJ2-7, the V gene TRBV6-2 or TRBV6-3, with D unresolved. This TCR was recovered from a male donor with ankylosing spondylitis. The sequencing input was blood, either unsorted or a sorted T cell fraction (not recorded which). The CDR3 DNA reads TGTGCCAGCAGTTACTCCAACTACGAGCAGTACTTC. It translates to CASSYSNYEQYF.